The clone carrying this T cell receptor (beta chain) was found once. Antigen unknown. A junction boundary mismatches the germline segment, possibly from a read error. Investigators performed immunoSEQ version v3.0 at survey level. Libraries were prepared by immunoSEQ multiplex PCR; TCRdb keeps only in-frame clonotypes and omits some of them. The sample contains around 21,000 clones, roughly four fifths of which appear only once. This record belongs to a study of long-term antiretroviral therapy in people with HIV. Germline V gives CDR1 SGHKS, CDR2 YYEKEE (reference sequence). The CDR3 has 14 residues. Everyone in the study who had HIV was treated in the United States. Overall study results and limits: In HIV, the repertoires covered a tighter span of CDR3 lengths than in controls. Post-ART diversity increased but stayed below transplant donor controls.

Material: unsorted PBMCs, obtained 1.5 years after starting antiretroviral therapy. The sequence came from a man in his thirties or forties with HIV. This sequence joins TRBV5-5 and TRBJ2-1; TRBD1 is a possible D gene (5 bases). In nucleotides, the CDR3 is TGTGCCAGCAGCTTCGGCCTGGGGCCAATTTACGAGATCTTC. Protein product: CASSFGLGPIYEIF.